This T cell receptor (beta chain) is from a study of beta chain features in type 1 diabetes. Across the whole study: All samples yielded 107,917,701 examined sorted cells. Whole-study results and caveats: The naive, central memory and Treg TCRB repertoires showed an apparent similarity that was greater among patients than among healthy donors. For Type 1 diabetes patients, all four CD4+ subsets carried TCRB CDR3s that were moderately but significantly shorter.

This clone has just a few counts. Antigen unknown. Looked up from germline, CDR1 is SNHLY and CDR2 is FYNNEI. V lost 11 bases and J lost 0; bases outside the gene matches: 10. The length of the CDR3 is 17 residues. Expressed TCRB transcripts were sequenced because the isolated RNA had all been reverse transcribed beforehand. TCRdb's copy holds only in-frame clones and misses some; the assay was immunoSEQ multiplex PCR. The data contain around 70,000 clones, just under 50% of them singletons. Each sorted fraction was over 95% pure. The material sequenced was central memory CD4+ T cells from blood. The chain is built from TRBV2 and TRBJ2-6; 10 bases fit TRBD1. This TCR was recovered from a man aged 25-45 years with type 1 diabetes. The CDR3 nucleotides are TGTGCCGGGGGTCGGGACAGGGGACCCTCTGGGGCCAACGTCCTGACTTTC. Translated, it gives CAGGRDRGPSGANVLTF.